This T cell receptor (beta chain) came from a study of T cells in Graves' hyperthyroidism and ophthalmopathy. This clonotype was recorded many times. RNA transcripts gave rise to amplified TCR beta CDR3 regions. First-round RT-PCR with HTBI primers amplified the TCR CDR3 region. From the multiplex PCR reads, TCRdb called clonotypes with MiXCR, one entry per CDR3 protein. The top ten hold just under 8% of the sample, which has under 450,000 distinct CDR3 sequences, less than 20% seen once. The PBMCs had their origin in about 9.7 ml of fresh peripheral blood. This CDR3 comprises 18 residues. V dropped 0 bases and J dropped 0 bases, with 12 bases sitting between them. Germline CDR1 LGHNT, CDR2 FRNRAP.

The receptor comes from a woman between 18 and 29 years old with Graves' hyperthyroidism. Sequences were obtained from blood. The chain couples TRBV12-5 to TRBJ2-6; tentatively, D is TRBD1 (6 bases). The CDR3 is CASGLVRTVTSGANVLTF. For the CDR3, the DNA is TGTGCTAGTGGTTTGGTACGGACAGTTACCTCTGGGGCCAACGTCCTGACTTTC.